The 10 T cell receptor beta chains presented below share a single source sample, sequenced in a study of CD8+ T cells in alopecia areata. Treatment here: oral pan-JAK inhibitor, 5-10 mg twice daily. As the sequencing template, cDNA was produced by extracting RNA and reverse transcribing it. Libraries were prepared by immunoSEQ multiplex PCR; TCRdb keeps only in-frame clonotypes and omits some of them. There are 150,000 to 200,000 clones in the sample; roughly 64% occur only once, and over 9.5% lies in the top ten. This material consisted of CD8+ T cells sorted from blood, taken at week 24, from a patient treated with tofacitinib. These receptors were obtained from a human donor with alopecia areata.

The V call is TRBV30, the J call TRBJ2-1; unclear D gene. In germline, CDR1 is GTSNPN, CDR2 SVGIG (reference sequence). Trimming took 3 bases from V and 6 from J, leaving 6 bases between them. The CDR3 length is 11 residues. CDR3 coding DNA: TGTGCCTGGAGGACTTTCAATGAGCAGTTCTTC. Translation gives CAWRTFNEQFF.

This clone was counted a single time. The chain has TRBV6-4 and TRBJ2-3; 7 nucleotides agree with TRBD2. The V segment lost 5 bases and the J segment 1 base; nucleotides outside the gene matches: 9. Germline-derived CDR1 and CDR2 are MRHNA and SNTAGT. The CDR3 length is 16 residues. The CDR3 loop reads CASSPGAGRGTDTQYF. The CDR3, as DNA: TGTGCCAGCAGTCCTGGAGCGGGGCGGGGCACAGATACGCAGTATTTT.

V is TRBV6-5 and J is TRBJ1-2, with TRBD1 matching over 7 bases. Germline assignment: CDR1 MNHEY and CDR2 SVGAGI. The CDR3 sequence is 15 residues long. With 7 bases clipped from V and 2 bases from J, the junction kept 10 bases outside the gene matches. In nucleotides, the CDR3 is TGTGCCAGCACCGCGGGGGACAGAACCAACTATGGCTACACCTTC. It specifies CASTAGDRTNYGYTF.

The chain combines TRBV7-2 with TRBJ2-1, with a tentative D call TRBD1 (5 bases). CDR3 length equals 12 residues. V lost 6 bases, J lost 7 bases, and 10 bases lay in between. The germline V gene encodes CDR1 SGHTA and CDR2 FQGNSA. The CDR3 DNA reads as TGTGCCAGCAGTCTAGGGGATAATGAGCAGTTCTTC. This encodes CASSLGDNEQFF.

This clone was found a few times. In DNA form, the CDR3 reads TGTGCCAGCAGTTACCTTCTCGGGAAGAACAATGAGCAGTTCTTC. Its protein product is CASSYLLGKNNEQFF. V usage is TRBV6-6 and J usage is TRBJ2-1; maybe TRBD2 (5 bases). V shed 2 bases and J shed 5 bases, with 13 bases lying between them. CDR1 MNHNY and CDR2 SVGAGI come from the germline V gene (reference sequence). This CDR3 spans 15 amino acids.

The V and J genes are TRBV9 and TRBJ2-1; perhaps D is TRBD1 or TRBD2 (5 bases each). Germline V gives CDR1 SGDLS, CDR2 YYNGEE. The CDR3 runs 15 residues. V dropped 4 bases and J dropped 0 bases, with 11 bases sitting between them. The CDR3 sequence is CASSYTRGSYNEQFF. The CDR3 DNA reads as TGTGCCAGCAGCTATACTAGGGGCTCCTACAATGAGCAGTTCTTC.

This clone was seen once. J is TRBJ2-7 and V is TRBV13; possible D gene TRBD2, 7 bases. The CDR3 has 16 amino acids. V was cut by 6 bases and J by 0 bases, with 18 bases left in between. Germline CDR1 is PRHDT and CDR2 is FYEKMQ (reference sequence). The chain's CDR3 is CASSSIGGQSSYEQYF. The CDR3 nucleotides read TGTGCCAGCAGTTCTATCGGGGGGCAAAGCTCCTACGAGCAGTACTTC.

The rearrangement uses TRBV25-1 and TRBJ2-1, with D hard to call. The CDR3 runs 12 residues. The ends were cut back, 5 bases at V and 1 base at J, with 3 bases in the middle. Germline lookup yields CDR1 MGHDK and CDR2 SYGVNS. This chain's CDR3 is CASSWSYNEQFF. DNA of the CDR3: TGTGCCAGCAGTTGGTCCTACAATGAGCAGTTCTTC.

The V gene is TRBV11-2, the J gene TRBJ2-5; D might be TRBD1 (6 bases). Germline values: CDR1 SGHAT, CDR2 FQNNGV. The length of the CDR3 is 16 residues. V lost 4 bases and J lost 0, with 15 bases in between. CDR3 residues: CASSSASQGNQETQYF. CDR3 bases: TGTGCCAGCAGCTCAGCCTCCCAGGGGAACCAAGAGACCCAGTACTTC. The whole variable domain, remainder taken from reference TRBV11-2 and TRBJ2-5, is EAGVAQSPRYKIIEKRQSVAFWCNPISGHATLYWYQQILGQGPKLLIQFQNNGVVDDSQLPKDRFSAERLKGVDSTLKIQPAKLEDSAVYLCASSSASQGNQETQYFGPGTRLLVL.

The CDR3 loop is CASSVEPYDGELFF. The CDR3 DNA is TGTGCCAGCAGCGTAGAACCCTATGACGGGGAGCTGTTTTTT. The chain joins TRBV9 to TRBJ2-2, with D hard to call. This CDR3 spans 14 amino acids. V shed 0 bases and J shed 7 bases, with 10 bases lying between them. The germline V gene has CDR1 SGDLS and CDR2 YYNGEE.